Ten or more counts support the clone carrying this T cell receptor beta chain. The antigen is not known. This sample is part of a study of regulatory T cells in long-lasting Graves disease. On the study more broadly: Graves' patients who were just diagnosed had used antithyroid drugs for under 3 months.

The CDR3 runs 16 residues. V lost 6 bases to trimming and J lost 7 bases; unmatched junction nucleotides: 16. The germline CDR1 and CDR2 sequences are MNHEY and SMNVEV (reference sequence). The time point was: newly diagnosed GD, antithyroid drugs for less than 3 months. After RNA was extracted from PBMCs, the TCR library was made from it. As collected, the peripheral blood samples measured 7 to 9.5 milliliters each and went into EDTA tubes. Through Arm-PCR of CDR3 regions and iRepertoire HTBI primers, TCR beta libraries were built. One entry per CDR3 protein, called by TCRdb with MiXCR from the multiplex PCR reads. The data contain approximately 400,000 distinct CDR3 sequences, around 16% of them singletons. Study-level results: Patients with persistent Graves' had lower TCR diversity than newly diagnosed patients. TRBV28, TRBJ1-2 and TRBJ2-5 emerged as the favored segments in persistent disease.

This sample comprised peripheral blood mononuclear cells (PBMCs), obtained at new diagnosis, from a patient treated with antithyroid drugs. The receptor comes from a female donor with Graves disease. J is TRBJ1-2 and V is TRBV27, with 8 positions matching TRBD1. CDR3 in DNA: TGTGCCAGCAGACCACACCCGACAGGGGTTTTGTTTGGCTACACCTTC. It translates to CASRPHPTGVLFGYTF.